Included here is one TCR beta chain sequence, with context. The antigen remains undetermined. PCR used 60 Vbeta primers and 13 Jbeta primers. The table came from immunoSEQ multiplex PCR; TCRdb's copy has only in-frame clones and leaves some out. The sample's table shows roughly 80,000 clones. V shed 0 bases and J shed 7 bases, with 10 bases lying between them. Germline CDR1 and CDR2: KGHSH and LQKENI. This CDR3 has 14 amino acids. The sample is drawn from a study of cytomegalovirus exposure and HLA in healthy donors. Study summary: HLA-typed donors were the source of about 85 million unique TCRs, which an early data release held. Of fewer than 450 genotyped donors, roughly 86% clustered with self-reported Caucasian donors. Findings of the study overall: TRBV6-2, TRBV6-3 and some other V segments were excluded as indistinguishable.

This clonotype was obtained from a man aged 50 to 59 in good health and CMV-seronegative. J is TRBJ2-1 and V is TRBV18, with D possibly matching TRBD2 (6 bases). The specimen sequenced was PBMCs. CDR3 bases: TGTGCCAGCTCACCACCGGACTACCCTAATGAGCAGTTCTTC. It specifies CASSPPDYPNEQFF.